The 30 T cell receptor beta chains presented below share a single source sample, sequenced in a study of T-cell reconstitution after alpha-beta-depleted transplantation in children. Unique molecular identifiers were used in preparing the TCRbeta library. TCRdb re-derived calls from the PCR reads in MiXCR, one entry per CDR3 protein. The sample includes 490,000 or so distinct CDR3 sequences, over 9.5% of them seen just once. Sequencing was performed on PBMCs, taken before TCRalphabeta/CD19-depleted stem cell transplant. Receptors were obtained from a child aged 2 to 10 with inherited bone marrow failure, due to receive a stem cell transplant.

This clonotype appeared many times. This chain connects TRBV25-1 to TRBJ2-5, with D perhaps matching TRBD1 (6 bases). CDR1 and CDR2 from the germline V gene are MGHDK and SYGVNS. The CDR3 length is 15 residues. Trimming removed 4 bases from V and 1 base from J, with 13 bases in between. CDR3 sequence: CASSAPTGLQETQYF. The CDR3, as DNA: TGTGCCAGCAGTGCCCCAACAGGGCTCCAAGAGACCCAGTACTTC.

Ten or more counts support this clonotype. The rearrangement joins TRBV15 to TRBJ2-2; D is unresolved. Between the trimmed V and J ends, which lost 5 bases and 2 bases, there was a span of 9 bases. Germline CDR1 and CDR2: LNHNV and YYDKDF (reference sequence). This CDR3 is 14 amino acids long. CDR3 protein: CATSGHLNTGELFF. The CDR3, as DNA: TGTGCCACCAGCGGTCACCTAAACACCGGGGAGCTGTTTTTT.

This clonotype was detected many times. The chain has TRBV4-3 and TRBJ2-3, with 10 bases aligning to TRBD2. The CDR3 sequence is 18 residues long. The germline gives CDR1 LGHNA, CDR2 YSLEER. The V segment lost 0 bases and the J segment 4 bases; nucleotides outside the gene matches: 10. The CDR3 DNA sequence: TGCGCCAGCAGCCAAGATGGACCGAGCGGGAGGGCCGCAGATACGCAGTATTTT. It is translated as CASSQDGPSGRAADTQYF.

This clonotype was counted ten times or more. This chain uses TRBV7-2 with TRBJ2-3, with 7 bases fitting TRBD2. Germline values: CDR1 SGHTA, CDR2 FQGNSA. After removal of 5 bases from V and 5 bases from J, the junction contained 10 bases not matched to a gene. CDR3 length: 15 amino acids. The CDR3 sequence is CASSRRGSIVDTQYF. The CDR3 DNA is TGTGCCAGCAGCCGGCGCGGGAGTATTGTAGATACGCAGTATTTT. The full variable domain, in which reference TRBV7-2 and TRBJ2-3 provide the parts outside the CDR3, is GAGVSQSPSNKVTEKGKDVELRCDPISGHTALYWYRQSLGQGLEFLIYFQGNSAPDKSGLPSDRFSAERTGGSVSTLTIQRTQQEDSAVYLCASSRRGSIVDTQYFGPGTRLTVL.

This clonotype has only a few counts. This chain links TRBV27 with TRBJ2-7; D gene ambiguous. Germline CDR1 is MNHEY and CDR2 is SMNVEV (reference sequence). V lost 5 bases to trimming and J lost 2 bases, with 10 bases between them. The CDR3 length is 13 residues. The CDR3 protein is CASSPQLAYEQYF. DNA of the CDR3: TGTGCCAGCAGTCCTCAACTTGCCTACGAGCAGTACTTC.

This clonotype occurred many times. The J gene is TRBJ1-3, the V gene TRBV29-1; no definite D call. Deletions cut 7 bases from V and 0 bases from J, with 10 bases between. Germline CDR1 SQVTM, CDR2 ANQGSEA. The CDR3 is 13 residues long. This chain's CDR3 is CSGQSNSGNTIYF. DNA of the CDR3: TGCAGCGGTCAAAGCAACTCTGGAAACACCATATATTTT.

This clonotype was seen a handful of times. The chain has TRBV20-1 and TRBJ2-2; 12 positions agree with TRBD2. CDR3 length: 18 amino acids. The V gene's germline CDR1 is DFQATT and CDR2 SNEGSKA (reference sequence). Unmatched junction bases numbered 9, after V lost 1 base and J lost 3 bases. The CDR3 DNA reads TGCAGTGCTAGAGTGGTCAGATGGACTAGCGGGGACACCGGGGAGCTGTTTTTT. It yields the protein CSARVVRWTSGDTGELFF.

This clonotype was counted many times. The chain combines TRBV3-1 with TRBJ2-5; D possibly matches TRBD1 or TRBD2 (5 bases each). The germline CDR1 and CDR2 sequences are LGHDT and YNNKEL (reference sequence). The CDR3 extends over 14 amino acids. Trimming stripped 2 bases from V and 5 bases from J, with 12 bases between. DNA for the CDR3: TGTGCCAGCAGCCAAATCCTCGGGGACGAGACCCAGTACTTC. Translating it yields CASSQILGDETQYF.

The sample holds many counts of this clonotype. The chain carries TRBV7-9 and TRBJ2-2, with TRBD1 matching over 8 bases. The V and J ends lost 5 bases and 6 bases, in that order; junction bases with no gene match: 8. The CDR3 has 15 residues. From germline, CDR1 is SEHNR and CDR2 FQNEAQ (reference sequence). The CDR3 DNA follows: TGTGCCAGCAGCCCCCCCCCGGGACAGGCCGGGGAGCTGTTTTTT. Translated, it gives CASSPPPGQAGELFF. The whole variable domain, remainder taken from reference TRBV7-9 and TRBJ2-2, is DTGVSQNPRHKITKRGQNVTFRCDPISEHNRLYWYRQTLGQGPEFLTYFQNEAQLEKSRLLSDRFSAERPKGSFSTLEIQRTEQGDSAMYLCASSPPPGQAGELFFGEGSRLTVL.

This clonotype was observed many times. This chain links TRBV11-2 with TRBJ2-7; 8 bases agree with TRBD2. V was pared by 1 base and J by 2 bases, with 10 bases of the junction left unmatched. This CDR3 is built from 17 residues. Germline CDR1 is SGHAT and CDR2 is FQNNGV. The CDR3 protein is CASSLVVSLSGAYEQYF. DNA for the CDR3: TGTGCCAGCAGCTTAGTTGTTTCCCTTAGCGGGGCCTACGAGCAGTACTTC.

In this sample, this clonotype turned up a few times. The chain combines TRBV20-1 with TRBJ2-7, with 12 bases identical to TRBD2. Unmatched junction bases numbered 11, after V lost 6 bases and J lost 5 bases. Germline CDR1 is DFQATT and CDR2 is SNEGSKA (reference sequence). The CDR3 is 15 amino acids. CDR3 sequence reads: CSARSPSGRADEQYF. Written as DNA, the CDR3 is TGCAGTGCCAGGTCCCCTAGCGGGAGGGCCGACGAGCAGTACTTC.

This clonotype showed up many times. V gene TRBV15 combines with J gene TRBJ2-5, with D tentatively TRBD1 (5 bases). The germline CDR1 and CDR2 sequences are LNHNV and YYDKDF (reference sequence). V lost 0 bases, J lost 2 bases, and 10 bases lay in between. The CDR3 consists of 15 residues. The CDR3 DNA reads TGTGCCACCAGCAGAGATCTCAGGGAACAAGAGACCCAGTACTTC. This codes for CATSRDLREQETQYF.

The table lists this clonotype with many counts. The chain couples TRBV9 to TRBJ1-1; TRBD1 aligns across 7 bases. V was pared by 2 bases and J by 5 bases, with 6 bases of the junction left unmatched. Germline CDR1 reads SGDLS; CDR2 reads YYNGEE. This CDR3 region has 14 residues. The CDR3 bases are TGTGCCAGCAGCGTCGGACAGGTCGGGACTGAAGCTTTCTTT. It encodes CASSVGQVGTEAFF.

This chain links TRBV19 with TRBJ1-1; 9 bases line up with TRBD1. The CDR3 has 13 amino acids. V was pared by 7 bases and J by 5 bases, with 5 bases of the junction left unmatched. Per germline, CDR1 LNHDA and CDR2 SQIVND (reference sequence). The CDR3 sequence: CASTGTGWTEAFF. The DNA of the CDR3 is TGTGCCAGTACCGGGACAGGGTGGACTGAAGCTTTCTTT.

Many counts were recorded for this clonotype. The chain links TRBV11-2 to TRBJ2-1; D remains unclear. Germline lookup yields CDR1 SGHAT and CDR2 FQNNGV. CDR3 length: 14 residues. The V end was cut by 3 bases, the J end by 4 bases, with 10 bases between. CDR3 coding DNA: TGTGCCAGCAGCTTCTTCCAGCCTTACAATGAGCAGTTCTTC. Protein product: CASSFFQPYNEQFF.

This clonotype has a count of ten or more. This chain links TRBV28 with TRBJ1-2; no clear D. Germline CDR1 reads MDHEN; CDR2 reads SYDVKM. This CDR3 has 10 residues. V lost 6 bases and J lost 8, with 7 bases in between. The CDR3 sequence is CASSSGGYTF. The CDR3, as DNA: TGTGCCAGCAGCAGTGGCGGCTACACCTTC.

This chain joins TRBV7-2 and TRBJ1-2; unclear D gene. V was trimmed by 1 base and J by 2 bases, leaving 11 bases between them. The CDR3 totals 15 residues. CDR1 SGHTA and CDR2 FQGNSA come from the germline V gene. CDR3 DNA sequence: TGTGCCAGCAGCTTAGAGGCAGGCCTCAACTATGGCTACACCTTC. Translation: CASSLEAGLNYGYTF.

This clonotype has a count of ten or more. The chain links TRBV12-3 or TRBV12-4 to TRBJ2-1, with 8 positions matching TRBD1. This CDR3 has 15 amino acids. The V gene end was trimmed by 6 bases and the J gene end by 4 bases; junction bases not matched to a gene: 8. The DNA for the CDR3 is TGTGCCAGCAGCACCTCAGGGGGCTGGTACAATGAGCAGTTCTTC. Amino acids: CASSTSGGWYNEQFF.

Ten or more counts support this clonotype. This sequence joins TRBV24-1 and TRBJ1-1; D unclear. This CDR3 is 14 amino acids long. Between the trimmed V and J ends, which lost 3 bases and 7 bases, there was a span of 14 bases. The germline V gene encodes CDR1 KGHDR and CDR2 SFDVKD. This chain's CDR3 is CATSDTNKRGEAFF. CDR3 coding DNA: TGTGCCACCAGTGATACAAACAAACGGGGTGAAGCTTTCTTT.

This clonotype was counted ten times or more. The chain combines TRBV20-1 with TRBJ1-2; TRBD1 matches 10 bases. Germline assignment: CDR1 DFQATT and CDR2 SNEGSKA (reference sequence). The CDR3 has 14 residues. V lost 0 bases and J lost 7; bases outside the gene matches: 5. The CDR3 here is CSARDEGQGFGYTF. The CDR3 DNA is TGCAGTGCTAGAGACGAGGGACAGGGGTTTGGCTACACCTTC.

This clonotype was recorded many times. V and J are TRBV7-9 and TRBJ2-2; the D gene is possibly TRBD2 (5 bases). The CDR3 has 13 residues. Germline V gene lookup returns CDR1 SEHNR and CDR2 FQNEAQ (reference sequence). Trimming left V 5 bases short and J 9 bases short, with 13 bases between. The CDR3 loop is CASSRPGSRELFF. DNA of the CDR3: TGTGCCAGCAGCCGGCCGGGGAGTAGGGAGCTGTTTTTT.

This clonotype was picked up many times. The chain links TRBV7-2 to TRBJ1-5; D is unclear. The germline V gene encodes CDR1 SGHTA and CDR2 FQGNSA. The CDR3 loop spans 16 amino acids. Trimming took off 5 bases at V and 2 bases at J, with 16 bases between the two ends. The CDR3 region is CASSPFRLEGNQPQHF. The CDR3, as DNA: TGTGCCAGCAGCCCATTCCGCTTGGAGGGCAATCAGCCCCAGCATTTT.

The V call is TRBV7-2, the J call TRBJ2-7, with 9 bases matching TRBD2. The V segment lost 1 base and the J segment 9 bases; nucleotides outside the gene matches: 10. The CDR3 runs 15 residues. Germline CDR1 reads SGHTA; CDR2 reads FQGNSA. CDR3 DNA: TGTGCCAGCAGCTTAGGTCCCGCGGGAGGGCTTGTGCAGTACTTC. Translating it yields CASSLGPAGGLVQYF.

This clonotype was picked up many times. V usage is TRBV12-3 or TRBV12-4 and J usage is TRBJ2-2; 7 positions agree with TRBD1. This CDR3 contains 16 residues. The V and J ends lost 7 bases and 5 bases, in that order; junction bases with no gene match: 13. Here the CDR3 reads CASTTPPGGYTGELFF. CDR3 nucleotides: TGTGCCAGCACCACCCCCCCAGGGGGATATACCGGGGAGCTGTTTTTT.

This clonotype was counted many times. This sequence joins TRBV5-6 and TRBJ2-1; D is unresolved. The CDR3 length is 14 residues. Germline CDR1 is SGHDT and CDR2 is YYEEEE. The V end was cut by 0 bases, the J end by 4 bases, with 8 bases between. The CDR3: CASSLEVDYNEQFF. The CDR3 nucleotides are TGTGCCAGCAGCTTGGAGGTCGATTACAATGAGCAGTTCTTC.

The gene calls are TRBV12-3 or TRBV12-4 and TRBJ2-1, with D unclear. Trimming took off 1 base at V and 2 bases at J, with 9 bases between the two ends. This CDR3 comprises 15 residues. CDR3 sequence: CASSLVLHAYNEQFF. In nucleotides, the CDR3 is TGTGCCAGCAGTTTAGTTCTCCACGCCTACAATGAGCAGTTCTTC.

This clonotype was seen many times. J is TRBJ2-5 and V is TRBV12-3 or TRBV12-4; 9 bases agree with TRBD2. This CDR3 comprises 12 residues. The V and J ends lost 8 bases and 9 bases, in that order; junction bases with no gene match: 7. The CDR3 is CASRWAGGAQYF. In DNA, the CDR3 is TGTGCCAGCCGCTGGGCGGGAGGGGCCCAGTACTTC.

The chain joins TRBV5-1 to TRBJ2-7; D may be TRBD1 (5 bases). CDR1 is SGHRS and CDR2 is YFSETQ in the germline V gene. The CDR3 covers 17 residues. Trimming stripped 0 bases from V and 3 bases from J, with 19 bases between. The CDR3 nucleotides read TGCGCCAGCAGCTTGGCCAAAGACAGTGAGATCCTCTACGAGCAGTACTTC. This gives the protein CASSLAKDSEILYEQYF.

This clonotype was detected ten times or more. This rearrangement joins TRBV12-3 or TRBV12-4 to TRBJ2-1; D gene uncertain. The CDR3 length is 14 residues. V gave up 3 bases and J gave up 2 bases, with 8 bases separating them. The DNA of the CDR3 is TGTGCCAGCAGTTTCGCGGAAACCTACAATGAGCAGTTCTTC. The encoded protein is CASSFAETYNEQFF.

This clonotype was recorded at least ten times. The V and J genes are TRBV12-3 or TRBV12-4 and TRBJ2-7; 7 positions agree with TRBD2. This CDR3 has 18 amino acids. The V and J ends lost 6 bases and 2 bases, in that order; junction bases with no gene match: 19. In nucleotides, the CDR3 is TGTGCCAGCAGCGTGGAGGTCGGGGGGTCCCGCTCTGCCTACGAGCAGTACTTC. Its protein is CASSVEVGGSRSAYEQYF.